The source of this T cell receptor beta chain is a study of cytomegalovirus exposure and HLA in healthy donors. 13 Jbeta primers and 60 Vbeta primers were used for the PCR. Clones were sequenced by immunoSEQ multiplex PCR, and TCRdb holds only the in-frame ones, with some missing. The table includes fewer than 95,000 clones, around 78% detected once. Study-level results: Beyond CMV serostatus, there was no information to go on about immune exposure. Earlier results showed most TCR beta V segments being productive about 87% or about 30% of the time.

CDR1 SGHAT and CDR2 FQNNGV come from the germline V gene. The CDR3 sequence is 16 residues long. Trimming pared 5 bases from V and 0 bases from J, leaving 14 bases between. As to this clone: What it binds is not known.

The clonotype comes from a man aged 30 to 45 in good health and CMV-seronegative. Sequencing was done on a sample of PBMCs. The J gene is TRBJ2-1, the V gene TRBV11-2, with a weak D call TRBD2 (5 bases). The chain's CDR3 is CASSIRSDRSYNEQFF. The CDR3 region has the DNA TGTGCCAGCAGCATCCGTAGCGACCGCTCCTACAATGAGCAGTTCTTC.